The sequence of this T cell receptor (beta chain) was determined in a study of T cells in localized non-small cell lung cancer. Whole-study findings and limits: In adjacent lung appeared a median around 56 of the top 100 tumor clones. It remains possible that heterogeneity exists, since only one tumor region was sequenced.

Concerning this clone: What it binds is unknown.

CDR1 SNHLY and CDR2 FYNNEI come from the germline V gene. Trimming at V came to 7 bases and at J to 0 bases, leaving 8 bases not matched to a gene. The CDR3 extends over 15 amino acids. Sequenced by immunoSEQ multiplex PCR; TCRdb stores in-frame clones only, minus some. The sample yields 35,000 to 45,000 clones, 85% to 95% seen once. The rearrangement uses TRBV2 and TRBJ1-2, with 7 bases identical to TRBD1. This clonotype was obtained from a female donor older than 55 with stage I lung adenocarcinoma. The sequences come from peripheral blood, collected before any cancer treatment. The CDR3 coding sequence is TGTGCCAGCACTAAGCAGCAGGGGGCTAACTATGGCTACACCTTC. It translates to CASTKQQGANYGYTF. The full variable domain, rest sourced from reference TRBV2 and TRBJ1-2, is EPEVTQTPSHQVTQMGQEVILRCVPISNHLYFYWYRQILGQKVEFLVSFYNNEISEKSEIFDDQFSVERPDGSNFTLKIRSTKLEDSAMYFCASTKQQGANYGYTFGSGTRLTVV.